The 29 T cell receptor beta chains listed next were all sequenced from one sample in a study of OX40 agonist ivuxolimab in advanced cancers. Library creation used the immunoSEQ multiplex PCR assay. The immuneACCESS repertoire file appears here via TCRdb, limited to in-frame rearrangements. These files lack a portion of the clones; in checked studies, under half of the deficit traces to unresolved V genes, and the cause of the others is not known. Across this sample there are tens of thousands of clones, with about four fifths seen only once. The top ten hold under 8% of the sample. Specimen: CD4+ or CD8+ T cells sorted from blood, collected in a trial of the OX40 agonist ivuxolimab. The receptor set was obtained from an adult with an advanced solid tumor such as melanoma, head and neck, liver or kidney cancer.

This clone was seen just once. The rearrangement links TRBV7-8 to TRBJ1-2, with TRBD1 matching 8 bases. Germline V lookup: CDR1 SGHVS, CDR2 FQNEAQ. V lost 5 bases and J lost 3; bases outside the gene matches: 5. This CDR3 is 14 amino acids long. The CDR3 loop reads CASSQGQGYYGYTF. CDR3 DNA sequence: TGTGCCAGCAGCCAAGGACAGGGATACTATGGCTACACCTTC.

This chain links TRBV30 with TRBJ1-5, with 7 nucleotides matching TRBD1. V was pared by 2 bases and J by 4 bases, with 5 bases of the junction left unmatched. Germline V gene data show CDR1 as GTSNPN and CDR2 as SVGIG (reference sequence). The CDR3 consists of 14 residues. For the CDR3, the DNA is TGTGCCTGGAGTTTGGGACAGCCAAATCAGCCCCAGCATTTT. Its translation is CAWSLGQPNQPQHF.

This clone was seen only a few times. This chain links TRBV7-8 with TRBJ1-6; 7 nucleotides align to TRBD1. The CDR3 is 15 amino acids. In germline, CDR1 is SGHVS, CDR2 FQNEAQ. V lost 1 base to trimming and J lost 9 bases; unmatched junction nucleotides: 6. The CDR3 DNA sequence: TGTGCCAGCAGCTTAGTCTGGGGGACAGTTTCACCCCTCCACTTT. This codes for CASSLVWGTVSPLHF.

The chain employs TRBV6-1 and TRBJ2-7; D is ambiguous. CDR3 length: 13 amino acids. Trimming pared 2 bases from V and 5 bases from J, leaving 10 bases between. The germline CDR1 and CDR2 sequences are MNHNS and SASEGT. CDR3 region: CASSELQPNEQYF. Here the CDR3 DNA reads TGTGCCAGCAGTGAACTCCAGCCGAACGAGCAGTACTTC.

This clone was seen once. The genes are TRBV18 and TRBJ2-1; 12 bases are shared with TRBD2. V lost 2 bases to trimming and J lost 4 bases; unmatched junction nucleotides: 6. Germline loops: CDR1 KGHSH, CDR2 LQKENI. The CDR3 has 17 amino acids. The CDR3 region is CASSPSSGGASYNEQFF. Written as DNA, the CDR3 is TGTGCCAGCTCACCATCTAGCGGGGGGGCATCATACAATGAGCAGTTCTTC.

This clone was seen just once. The chain carries TRBV7-9 and TRBJ1-1; D is uncertain. The CDR3 has 14 residues. Germline V CDR1 and CDR2: SEHNR, FQNEAQ (reference sequence). Trimming removed 4 bases from V and 5 bases from J, with 14 bases in between. The CDR3, as DNA: TGTGCCAGCAGCTGGGCAGACCCGAGGACTGAAGCTTTCTTT. Translated: CASSWADPRTEAFF. Together with reference TRBV7-9 and TRBJ1-1, the CDR3 gives the full variable domain: DTGVSQNPRHKITKRGQNVTFRCDPISEHNRLYWYRQTLGQGPEFLTYFQNEAQLEKSRLLSDRFSAERPKGSFSTLEIQRTEQGDSAMYLCASSWADPRTEAFFGQGTRLTVV.

This clone was recorded only once. This same CDR3 is encoded by further DNA sequences in the sample. This chain joins TRBV5-6 and TRBJ1-2; 7 nucleotides line up with TRBD1. With V trimmed by 4 bases and J by 5 bases, 11 bases remained unmatched. The CDR3 is 15 amino acids. Germline values: CDR1 SGHDT, CDR2 YYEEEE. The CDR3 loop reads CASSEVAGGGYGYTF. The CDR3 DNA reads TGTGCCAGCAGCGAGGTGGCAGGGGGGGGGTATGGCTACACCTTC.

The chain couples TRBV15 to TRBJ2-5; the D gene is possibly TRBD1 (6 bases). CDR1 is LNHNV, CDR2 YYDKDF, per germline (reference sequence). Between the trimmed V and J ends, which lost 0 bases and 0 bases, there was a span of 8 bases. The CDR3 is 15 residues long. CDR3 region: CATSRDWTDQETQYF. The CDR3 nucleotides read TGTGCCACCAGCAGAGATTGGACAGACCAAGAGACCCAGTACTTC.

This clone occurred a few times. The chain uses TRBV7-9 and TRBJ1-5; no clear D. CDR3 length equals 17 residues. Trimming pared 5 bases from V and 3 bases from J, leaving 20 bases between. Germline loops: CDR1 SEHNR, CDR2 FQNEAQ (reference sequence). The CDR3 spells CASSRWVGIGPNQPQHF. In nucleotides, the CDR3 is TGTGCCAGCAGCCGCTGGGTTGGCATTGGTCCCAATCAGCCCCAGCATTTT.

The chain carries TRBV7-9 and TRBJ2-1; 14 bases are shared with TRBD2. The CDR3 has 18 residues. With 3 bases clipped from V and 6 bases from J, the junction kept 10 bases outside the gene matches. CDR1 is SEHNR, CDR2 FQNEAQ, per germline (reference sequence). The CDR3: CASSLYGGTSGSGNEQFF. The CDR3 DNA sequence: TGTGCCAGCAGCTTGTACGGGGGGACTAGCGGGAGTGGCAATGAGCAGTTCTTC.

The chain recombines TRBV11-2 with TRBJ1-4; 8 bases line up with TRBD1. There are 15 residues in the CDR3. Germline V lookup: CDR1 SGHAT, CDR2 FQNNGV. V lost 6 bases, J lost 4 bases, and 7 bases stayed unmatched. This CDR3 reads CASRLRTGSNEKLFF. The CDR3 nucleotides are TGTGCCAGCAGGTTAAGGACAGGGAGTAATGAAAAACTGTTTTTT.

The chain has TRBV5-4 and TRBJ1-3; weak D call: TRBD1 (5 bases). The germline CDR1 and CDR2 sequences are SGHNT and YYREEE (reference sequence). Deletions cut 4 bases from V and 4 bases from J, with 18 bases between. The CDR3 is 16 amino acids. CDR3 nucleotide sequence: TGTGCCAGCAGCCCGGGACCCTCAACCTCCGGAAACACCATATATTTT. This codes for CASSPGPSTSGNTIYF.

This clone was recorded once. The chain employs TRBV29-1 and TRBJ2-3, with D possibly called TRBD1 or TRBD2 (5 bases each). CDR3 length: 12 residues. V lost 7 bases and J 6 bases, leaving 14 bases between the germline ends. Germline V gene data show CDR1 as SQVTM and CDR2 as ANQGSEA. CDR3 bases: TGCAGCGCCGAAATGGGGGTGGATACGCAGTATTTT. Translation: CSAEMGVDTQYF.

In regard to this clone: The same CDR3 is also encoded by other DNA sequences in this sample. The rearrangement links TRBV30 to TRBJ1-1, with TRBD1 as a possible D gene (5 bases). The ends were cut back, 0 bases at V and 8 bases at J, with 13 bases in the middle. Germline CDR1 is GTSNPN and CDR2 is SVGIG (reference sequence). CDR3 length: 13 amino acids. The CDR3 bases are TGTGCCTGGAGTGTACTTTTGACAGCAGAAGCTTTCTTT. Its protein is CAWSVLLTAEAFF.

Only one count was recorded for this clone. CDR3 residues: CSVTGATITGELFF. Written as DNA, the CDR3 is TGCAGCGTGACAGGGGCCACGATTACCGGGGAGCTGTTTTTT. V and J are TRBV29-1 and TRBJ2-2; 8 positions agree with TRBD1. CDR1 is SQVTM and CDR2 is ANQGSEA in the germline V gene. Trimming cost V 6 bases and J 5 bases; bases outside gene matches: 8. The CDR3 contains 14 residues.

The CDR3 spells CASSVLAGGYTGELFF. The CDR3 bases are TGTGCCAGCAGCGTATTAGCGGGGGGGTACACCGGGGAGCTGTTTTTT. This sequence joins TRBV7-2 and TRBJ2-2, with 11 bases lining up with TRBD2. This CDR3 is 16 amino acids long. The V segment lost 5 bases and the J segment 3 bases; nucleotides outside the gene matches: 5. The germline V gene encodes CDR1 SGHTA and CDR2 FQGNSA.

The CDR3 sequence: CASSLRRGGNEQFF. CDR3 nucleotide sequence: TGCGCCAGCAGCTTACGGCGGGGAGGGAATGAGCAGTTCTTC. V gene TRBV5-1 combines with J gene TRBJ2-1; 7 positions agree with TRBD2. Germline CDR1 and CDR2: SGHRS and YFSETQ. V shed 2 bases and J 7 bases; nucleotides not matched to a gene: 6. This CDR3 comprises 14 residues.

This clone was detected many times. The chain recombines TRBV2 with TRBJ2-7; the D is unclear. Germline CDR1 is SNHLY and CDR2 is FYNNEI. V lost 4 bases to trimming and J lost 1 base, with 8 bases between them. The CDR3 covers 13 residues. DNA of the CDR3: TGTGCCAGCAGTGGACAAATTTCCTACGAGCAGTACTTC. Amino acid sequence: CASSGQISYEQYF.

CDR3 residues: CASSYTGYYGYTF. For the CDR3, the DNA is TGTGCCAGCAGCTATACAGGGTACTATGGCTACACCTTC. The J gene is TRBJ1-2, the V gene TRBV7-9, with a tentative D call TRBD1 (6 bases). Trimming took off 4 bases at V and 3 bases at J, with 9 bases between the two ends. The germline CDR1 and CDR2 sequences are SEHNR and FQNEAQ (reference sequence). CDR3 size: 13 residues.

This chain connects TRBV27 to TRBJ2-2; D is ambiguous. Trimming shortened V by 4 bases and J by 0 bases, and 15 bases separated the two germline ends. The CDR3 sequence is 17 residues long. CDR1 is MNHEY, CDR2 SMNVEV, per germline (reference sequence). The CDR3 DNA reads TGTGCCAGCAGTTCCCGCCCAACAGTTACGAACACCGGGGAGCTGTTTTTT. Protein product: CASSSRPTVTNTGELFF.

The rearrangement uses TRBV5-1 and TRBJ2-2; D might be TRBD1 or TRBD2, each matching 6 bases. This CDR3 region has 15 residues. Germline V gives CDR1 SGHRS, CDR2 YFSETQ. V was cut by 6 bases and J by 0 bases, with 12 bases left in between. The CDR3, as DNA: TGCGCCAGCAATCGCGGGACAACGAACACCGGGGAGCTGTTTTTT. It encodes CASNRGTTNTGELFF.

CDR3 residues: CASSFKPGGRANYGYTF. Written as DNA, the CDR3 is TGTGCCAGCAGCTTCAAGCCGGGGGGGCGAGCTAACTATGGCTACACCTTC. The chain combines TRBV9 with TRBJ1-2, with a tentative D call TRBD1 (6 bases). Germline V CDR1 and CDR2: SGDLS, YYNGEE. Between the trimmed V and J ends, which lost 4 bases and 0 bases, there was a span of 19 bases. The CDR3 runs to 17 residues.

The gene calls are TRBV4-1 and TRBJ2-5; 8 nucleotides agree with TRBD2. J lost 7 bases, V lost 3 bases, and 10 bases had no gene match. This CDR3 region has 15 residues. CDR1 and CDR2 (germline): MGHRA, YSYEKL. CDR3: CASSHMGTREGTQYF. For the CDR3, the DNA is TGCGCCAGCAGCCATATGGGGACTAGAGAGGGGACCCAGTACTTC.

The rearrangement joins TRBV6-5 to TRBJ2-7; D may be TRBD1 or TRBD2 (5 bases each). The length of the CDR3 is 14 residues. The V gene's germline CDR1 is MNHEY and CDR2 SVGAGI. The V gene lost 2 bases and the J gene lost 4 bases, with 12 bases spanning the gap. The DNA of the CDR3 is TGTGCCAGCAGTTACGAGGGGACGGGGTACGAGCAGTACTTC. It translates to CASSYEGTGYEQYF.

Worth noting for this clone: The same CDR3 arises from other DNA sequences in this sample as well. The chain combines TRBV11-2 with TRBJ1-2; D unclear. This CDR3 region has 13 residues. The V end was cut by 2 bases, the J end by 3 bases, with 7 bases between. From germline, CDR1 is SGHAT and CDR2 FQNNGV. This CDR3 reads CASSLRTDYGYTF. The DNA for the CDR3 is TGTGCCAGCAGCTTAAGGACGGACTATGGCTACACCTTC.

This sequence joins TRBV11-2 and TRBJ1-1; 9 nucleotides agree with TRBD1. V dropped 4 bases and J dropped 5; count of bases not matched to a gene: 20. The CDR3 is made up of 19 amino acids. Germline values: CDR1 SGHAT, CDR2 FQNNGV. In DNA form, the CDR3 reads TGTGCCAGCAGCTCCGGTGACAGGGGGGTGCCCAGCCGTAGAACTGAAGCTTTCTTT. Amino acid sequence: CASSSGDRGVPSRRTEAFF.

The chain carries TRBV7-9 and TRBJ1-4; 7 bases align to TRBD1. From germline, CDR1 is SEHNR and CDR2 FQNEAQ (reference sequence). Trimming took 5 bases from V and 3 from J; bases not matched to a gene: 12. This CDR3 comprises 17 residues. The DNA of the CDR3 is TGTGCCAGCAGCCCCTCCTACAACAGGGGACCTAATGAAAAACTGTTTTTT. Translation: CASSPSYNRGPNEKLFF.

The J gene is TRBJ1-2, the V gene TRBV6-5, with D tentatively TRBD1 (5 bases). CDR1 is MNHEY and CDR2 is SVGAGI in the germline V gene. The CDR3 covers 14 residues. The V gene lost 2 bases and the J gene lost 5 bases, with 12 bases spanning the gap. The CDR3, as DNA: TGTGCCAGCAGTTACAGGGCGGGGCCGTATGGCTACACCTTC. Amino acids: CASSYRAGPYGYTF.

This chain links TRBV7-9 with TRBJ2-7; TRBD2 agrees at 7 bases. CDR3 length: 15 residues. V trimming: 3 bases; J trimming: 5 bases; junction bases outside the gene matches: 10. Germline V gene lookup returns CDR1 SEHNR and CDR2 FQNEAQ (reference sequence). The CDR3 spells CASSFVGAGMNEQYF. DNA of the CDR3: TGTGCCAGCAGCTTTGTGGGAGCGGGAATGAACGAGCAGTACTTC.